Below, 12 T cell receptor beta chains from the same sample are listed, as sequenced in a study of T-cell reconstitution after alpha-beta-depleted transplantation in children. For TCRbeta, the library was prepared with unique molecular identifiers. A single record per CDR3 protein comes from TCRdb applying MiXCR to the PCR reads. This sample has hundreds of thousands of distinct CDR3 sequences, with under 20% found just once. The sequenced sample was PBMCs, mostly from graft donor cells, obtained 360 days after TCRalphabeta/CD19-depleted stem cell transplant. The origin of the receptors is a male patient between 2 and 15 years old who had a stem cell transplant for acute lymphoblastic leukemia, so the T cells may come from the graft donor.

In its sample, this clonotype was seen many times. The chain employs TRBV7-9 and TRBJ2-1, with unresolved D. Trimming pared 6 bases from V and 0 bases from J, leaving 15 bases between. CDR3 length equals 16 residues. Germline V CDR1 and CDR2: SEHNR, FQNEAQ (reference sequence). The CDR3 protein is CASSPTPSSSYNEQFF. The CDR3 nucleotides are TGTGCCAGCAGTCCTACTCCTTCAAGCTCCTACAATGAGCAGTTCTTC. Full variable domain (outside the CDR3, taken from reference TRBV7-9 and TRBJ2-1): DTGVSQNPRHKITKRGQNVTFRCDPISEHNRLYWYRQTLGQGPEFLTYFQNEAQLEKSRLLSDRFSAERPKGSFSTLEIQRTEQGDSAMYLCASSPTPSSSYNEQFFGPGTRLTVL.

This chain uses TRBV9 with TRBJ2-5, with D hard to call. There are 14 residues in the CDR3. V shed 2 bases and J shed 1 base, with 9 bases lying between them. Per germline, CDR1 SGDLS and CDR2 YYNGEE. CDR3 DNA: TGTGCCAGCAGCGTGGGTAGGACCCAAGAGACCCAGTACTTC. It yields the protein CASSVGRTQETQYF.

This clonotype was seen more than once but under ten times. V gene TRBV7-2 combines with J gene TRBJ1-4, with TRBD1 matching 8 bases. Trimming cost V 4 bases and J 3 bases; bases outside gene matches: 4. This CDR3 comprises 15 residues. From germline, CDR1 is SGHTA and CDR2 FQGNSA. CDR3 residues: CASSSTGEANEKLFF. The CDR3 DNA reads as TGTGCCAGCAGCTCGACAGGGGAAGCTAATGAAAAACTGTTTTTT.

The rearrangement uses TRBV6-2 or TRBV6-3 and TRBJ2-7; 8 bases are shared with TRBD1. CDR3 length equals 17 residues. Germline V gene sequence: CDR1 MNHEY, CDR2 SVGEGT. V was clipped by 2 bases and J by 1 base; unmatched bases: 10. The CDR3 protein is CASSYRSGGSRSYEQYF. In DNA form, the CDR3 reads TGTGCCAGCAGTTACCGGTCAGGGGGCAGTCGGTCCTACGAGCAGTACTTC.

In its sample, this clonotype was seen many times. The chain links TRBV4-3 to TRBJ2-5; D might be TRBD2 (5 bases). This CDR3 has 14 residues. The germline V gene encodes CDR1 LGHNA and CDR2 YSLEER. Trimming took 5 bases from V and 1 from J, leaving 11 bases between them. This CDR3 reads CASSRQRVQETQYF. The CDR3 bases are TGCGCCAGCAGCAGGCAGAGGGTCCAAGAGACCCAGTACTTC.

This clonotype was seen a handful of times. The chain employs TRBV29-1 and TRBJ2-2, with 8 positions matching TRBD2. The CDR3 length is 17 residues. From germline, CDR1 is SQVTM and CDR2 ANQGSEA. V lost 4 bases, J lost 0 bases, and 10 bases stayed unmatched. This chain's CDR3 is CSVGGLAGFANTGELFF. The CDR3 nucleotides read TGCAGCGTTGGGGGTCTAGCGGGTTTCGCGAACACCGGGGAGCTGTTTTTT.

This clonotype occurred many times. For the CDR3, the DNA is TGTGCCAGCAGTTTCGCGGGGAGGAGGACGAACACCGGGGAGCTGTTTTTT. Its protein product is CASSFAGRRTNTGELFF. The J gene is TRBJ2-2, the V gene TRBV12-3 or TRBV12-4; weak D call: TRBD2 (6 bases). V dropped 3 bases and J dropped 0 bases, with 14 bases sitting between them. CDR3 length: 17 residues.

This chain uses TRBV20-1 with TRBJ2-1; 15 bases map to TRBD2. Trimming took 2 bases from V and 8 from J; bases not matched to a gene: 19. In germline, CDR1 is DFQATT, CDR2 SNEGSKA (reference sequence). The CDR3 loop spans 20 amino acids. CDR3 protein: CSARTYTGTSGRWRGDEQFF. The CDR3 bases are TGCAGTGCTAGAACCTACACCGGGACTAGCGGGAGGTGGCGGGGCGATGAGCAGTTCTTC.

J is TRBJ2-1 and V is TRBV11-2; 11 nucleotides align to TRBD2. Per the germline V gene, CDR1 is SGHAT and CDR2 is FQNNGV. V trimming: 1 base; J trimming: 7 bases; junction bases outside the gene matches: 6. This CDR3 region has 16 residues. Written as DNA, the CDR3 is TGTGCCAGCAGCTTAGTGGCTAGCGGGAGGTTTAATGAGCAGTTCTTC. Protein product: CASSLVASGRFNEQFF.

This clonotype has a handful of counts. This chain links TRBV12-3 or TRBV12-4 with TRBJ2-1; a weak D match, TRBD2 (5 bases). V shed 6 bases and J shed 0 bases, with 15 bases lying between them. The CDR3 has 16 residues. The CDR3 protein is CASSPIIRGSYNEQFF. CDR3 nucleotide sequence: TGTGCCAGCAGCCCCATAATCCGGGGCTCCTACAATGAGCAGTTCTTC.

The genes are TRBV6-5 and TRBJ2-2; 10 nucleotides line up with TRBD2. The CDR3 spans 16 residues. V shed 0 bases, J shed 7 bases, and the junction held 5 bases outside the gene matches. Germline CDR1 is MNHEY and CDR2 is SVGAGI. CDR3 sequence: CASSYSSGREGGELFF. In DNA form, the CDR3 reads TGTGCCAGCAGTTACTCCAGCGGGAGGGAAGGCGGGGAGCTGTTTTTT.

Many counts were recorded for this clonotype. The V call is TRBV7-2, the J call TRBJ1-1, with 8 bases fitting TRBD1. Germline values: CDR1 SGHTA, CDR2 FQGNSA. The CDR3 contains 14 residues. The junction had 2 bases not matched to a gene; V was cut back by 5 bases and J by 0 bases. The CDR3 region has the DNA TGTGCCAGCAGCGGACAGGGTTTGAACACTGAAGCTTTCTTT. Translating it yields CASSGQGLNTEAFF.